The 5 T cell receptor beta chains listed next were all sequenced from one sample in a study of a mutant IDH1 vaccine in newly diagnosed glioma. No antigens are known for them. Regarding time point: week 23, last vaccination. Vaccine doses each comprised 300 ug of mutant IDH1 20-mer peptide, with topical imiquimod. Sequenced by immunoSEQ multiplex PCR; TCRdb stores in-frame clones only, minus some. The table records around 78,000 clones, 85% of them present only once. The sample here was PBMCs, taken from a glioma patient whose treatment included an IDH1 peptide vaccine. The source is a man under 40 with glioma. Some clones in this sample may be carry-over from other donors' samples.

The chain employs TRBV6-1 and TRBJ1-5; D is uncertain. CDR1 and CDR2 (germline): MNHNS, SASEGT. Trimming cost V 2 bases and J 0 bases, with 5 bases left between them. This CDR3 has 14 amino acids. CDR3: CASSESGSNQPQHF. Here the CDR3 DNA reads TGTGCCAGCAGTGAAAGCGGTAGCAATCAGCCCCAGCATTTT.

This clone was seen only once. The CDR3 DNA sequence: TGTGCCAGCAGCTTATCTTACAGGAGCACAGATACGCAGTATTTT. Its translation is CASSLSYRSTDTQYF. This chain joins TRBV7-9 and TRBJ2-3; D may be TRBD1 (5 bases). CDR1 and CDR2 from the germline V gene are SEHNR and FQNEAQ (reference sequence). The CDR3 is 15 residues long. Trimming removed 2 bases at V and 0 bases at J, with 9 bases between.

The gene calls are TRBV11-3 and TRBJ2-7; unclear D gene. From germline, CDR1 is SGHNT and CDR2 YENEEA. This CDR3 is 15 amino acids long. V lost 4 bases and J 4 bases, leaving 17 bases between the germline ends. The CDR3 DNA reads TGTGCCAGCAGCTACCTCGTTAGATGGGGTTACGAGCAGTACTTC. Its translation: CASSYLVRWGYEQYF.

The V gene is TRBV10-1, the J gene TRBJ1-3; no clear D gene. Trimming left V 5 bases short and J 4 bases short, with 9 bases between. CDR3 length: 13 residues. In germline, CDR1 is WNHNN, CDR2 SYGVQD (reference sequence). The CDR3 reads CASSIRGGNTIYF. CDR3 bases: TGCGCCAGCAGTATTAGAGGAGGAAACACCATATATTTT.

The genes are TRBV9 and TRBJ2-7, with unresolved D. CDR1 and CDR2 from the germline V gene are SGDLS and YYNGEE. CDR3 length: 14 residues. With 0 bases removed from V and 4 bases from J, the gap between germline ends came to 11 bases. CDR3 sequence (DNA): TGTGCCAGCAGCGTAGGCATATTTTCATACGAGCAGTACTTC. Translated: CASSVGIFSYEQYF.